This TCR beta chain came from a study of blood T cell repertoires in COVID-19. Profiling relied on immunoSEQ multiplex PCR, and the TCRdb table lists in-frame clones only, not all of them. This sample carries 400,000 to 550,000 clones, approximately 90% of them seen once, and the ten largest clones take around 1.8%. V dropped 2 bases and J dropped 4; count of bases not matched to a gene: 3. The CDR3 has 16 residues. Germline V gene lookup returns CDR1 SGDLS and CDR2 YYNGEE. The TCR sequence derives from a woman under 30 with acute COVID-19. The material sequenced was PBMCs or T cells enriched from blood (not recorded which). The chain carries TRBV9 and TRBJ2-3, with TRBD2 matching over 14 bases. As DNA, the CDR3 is TGTGCCAGCAGCGTGGGGACTAGCGGGAGAGCAGATACGCAGTATTTT. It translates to CASSVGTSGRADTQYF.